The 23 T cell receptor beta chains below were found in one sample sequenced in a study of early T cells in non-severe SARS-CoV-2 infection. TCRdb reprocessed the 5' RACE reads with MiXCR, giving one entry per CDR3 protein. Among tens of thousands of distinct CDR3 sequences listed, under 7% were seen once. The specimen sequenced was whole blood. These receptors were taken from an adult who was a healthcare worker with PCR-confirmed SARS-CoV-2 infection or an uninfected control (not recorded which).

In this sample, this clonotype turned up a few times. This sequence joins TRBV18 and TRBJ1-1; 7 bases agree with TRBD1. The CDR3 is 14 amino acids. J was trimmed by 4 bases and V by 6 bases; bases with no gene match: 8. Germline values: CDR1 KGHSH, CDR2 LQKENI. The CDR3 region has the DNA TGTGCCAGCTCGGGTGAGAACAGGGGCACTGAAGCTTTCTTT. Its translation is CASSGENRGTEAFF.

This clonotype has more than one count but fewer than ten. The rearrangement joins TRBV7-8 to TRBJ2-5; 7 bases agree with TRBD1. J gave up 0 bases and V 5 bases, and 9 bases lay outside the gene matches. The CDR3 has 16 residues. The germline V gene encodes CDR1 SGHVS and CDR2 FQNEAQ. This CDR3 reads CASSISGTGDQETQYF. In nucleotides, the CDR3 is TGTGCCAGCAGCATTTCCGGAACAGGGGACCAAGAGACCCAGTACTTC.

This clonotype occurred many times. J is TRBJ2-2 and V is TRBV5-5; D might be TRBD1 (5 bases). V lost 1 base and J lost 4, with 20 bases in between. Germline CDR1 and CDR2: SGHKS and YYEKEE (reference sequence). The CDR3 sequence is 18 residues long. Here the CDR3 reads CASSLYNHHRQITGELFF. The CDR3 DNA reads TGTGCCAGCAGCTTGTATAACCACCACCGACAGATCACCGGGGAGCTGTTTTTT. Variable domain in full (rest from reference TRBV5-5 and TRBJ2-2): DAGVTQSPTHLIKTRGQQVTLRCSPISGHKSVSWYQQVLGQGPQFIFQYYEKEERGRGNFPDRFSARQFPNYSSELNVNALLLGDSALYLCASSLYNHHRQITGELFFGEGSRLTVL.

This clonotype was seen a few times. The V gene is TRBV20-1, the J gene TRBJ2-1, with D possibly being TRBD2 (5 bases). The germline CDR1 and CDR2 sequences are DFQATT and SNEGSKA (reference sequence). V was shortened by 3 bases and J by 0 bases, with 6 bases between the two germline ends. The CDR3 extends over 13 amino acids. The CDR3 loop is CSASRDSYNEQFF. CDR3 bases: TGCAGTGCTAGCCGGGACTCCTACAATGAGCAGTTCTTC.

This clonotype came up a few times. V and J are TRBV12-3 or TRBV12-4 and TRBJ2-5; a weak D match, TRBD2 (5 bases). The CDR3 length is 14 residues. Between the trimmed V and J ends, which lost 3 bases and 0 bases, there was a span of 8 bases. CDR3 nucleotides: TGTGCCAGCAGTTTGGACTTATACCAAGAGACCCAGTACTTC. It encodes CASSLDLYQETQYF.

The V gene is TRBV14, the J gene TRBJ2-7; D is uncertain. V lost 4 bases to trimming and J lost 3 bases, with 7 bases between them. Germline assignment: CDR1 SGHDN and CDR2 FVKESK. This CDR3 is 12 amino acids long. The CDR3 region has the DNA TGTGCCAGCAGCCCGAACAGCTACGAGCAGTACTTC. Its protein is CASSPNSYEQYF. The entire variable domain, with the rest obtained from reference TRBV14 and TRBJ2-7, is as follows: EAGVTQFPSHSVIEKGQTVTLRCDPISGHDNLYWYRRVMGKEIKFLLHFVKESKQDESGMPNNRFLAERTGGTYSTLKVQPAELEDSGVYFCASSPNSYEQYFGPGTRLTVT.

In its sample, this clonotype was seen a few times. The chain couples TRBV20-1 to TRBJ1-5, with 8 bases lining up with TRBD1. Germline V gene data show CDR1 as DFQATT and CDR2 as SNEGSKA (reference sequence). This CDR3 region has 15 residues. After removal of 6 bases from V and 6 bases from J, the junction contained 13 bases not matched to a gene. The CDR3 DNA follows: TGCAGTGCAACAATGCAGGGGGCAGTCTTTCAGCCCCAGCATTTT. Encoded protein: CSATMQGAVFQPQHF.

The genes are TRBV12-5 and TRBJ2-3, with D tentatively TRBD2 (6 bases). V was pared by 3 bases and J by 9 bases, with 10 bases between. CDR3 size: 12 residues. Germline CDR1 LGHNT, CDR2 FRNRAP. CDR3 region: CASGFRESTQYF. In DNA form, the CDR3 reads TGTGCTAGTGGTTTCCGGGAGTCCACGCAGTATTTT. Supplemented by reference TRBV12-5 and TRBJ2-3, the full variable domain reads DARVTQTPRHKVTEMGQEVTMRCQPILGHNTVFWYRQTMMQGLELLAYFRNRAPLDDSGMPKDRFSAEMPDATLATLKIQPSEPRDSAVYFCASGFRESTQYFGPGTRLTVL.

This clonotype was counted only a few times. CDR3 nucleotides: TGTGCCAGCAGAGATGGGACAGGGGGAAGCACTGAAGCTTTCTTT. It codes for CASRDGTGGSTEAFF. This rearrangement joins TRBV5-6 to TRBJ1-1; TRBD1 agrees at 11 bases. J was trimmed by 4 bases and V by 5 bases; bases with no gene match: 7. Germline CDR1 is SGHDT and CDR2 is YYEEEE. CDR3 length: 15 residues.

This clonotype was observed many times. V is TRBV20-1 and J is TRBJ1-4; no clear D gene. The CDR3 is made up of 13 amino acids. V gave up 1 base and J gave up 8 bases, with 11 bases separating them. Germline values: CDR1 DFQATT, CDR2 SNEGSKA (reference sequence). CDR3 sequence: CSARGGREEKLFF. In DNA, the CDR3 is TGCAGTGCTAGAGGCGGTAGGGAGGAAAAACTGTTTTTT.

This clonotype was picked up many times. The CDR3: CASWTAGPYEQYF. For the CDR3, the DNA is TGTGCCAGCTGGACGGCGGGACCCTACGAGCAGTACTTC. V and J are TRBV27 and TRBJ2-7; perhaps TRBD2 as D (6 bases). The V gene's germline CDR1 is MNHEY and CDR2 SMNVEV (reference sequence). CDR3 length: 13 amino acids. V was clipped by 8 bases and J by 2 bases, with 13 bases between them.

This clonotype was detected ten times or more. V gene TRBV6-6 combines with J gene TRBJ2-3, with D maybe TRBD2 (5 bases). This CDR3 is 13 amino acids long. V was shortened by 7 bases and J by 4 bases, with 12 bases between the two germline ends. Per germline, CDR1 MNHNY and CDR2 SVGAGI (reference sequence). CDR3 coding DNA: TGTGCCAGCACCCAACTAGGTGCAGATACGCAGTATTTT. This translates into CASTQLGADTQYF.

There are many counts of this clonotype. The chain links TRBV6-5 to TRBJ2-2; the D is unclear. The CDR3 length is 11 residues. Trimming cost V 6 bases and J 7 bases, with 6 bases left between them. The germline V gene encodes CDR1 MNHEY and CDR2 SVGAGI. The CDR3 is CASSTNGELFF. The CDR3 DNA follows: TGTGCCAGCAGCACGAACGGGGAGCTGTTTTTT.

The sample holds a few counts of this clonotype. The V and J genes are TRBV20-1 and TRBJ1-5, with D unresolved. The CDR3 is made up of 11 amino acids. Trimming took off 5 bases at V and 11 bases at J, with 13 bases between the two ends. From germline, CDR1 is DFQATT and CDR2 SNEGSKA (reference sequence). CDR3 sequence: CSAPLGETQHF. The CDR3 bases are TGCAGTGCTCCCCTTGGGGAGACCCAGCATTTT.

Only a few counts were recorded for this clonotype. The chain recombines TRBV10-3 with TRBJ2-1, with 9 bases matching TRBD2. CDR1 and CDR2 (germline): ENHRY, SYGVKD. This CDR3 has 14 residues. V shed 6 bases and J 9 bases; nucleotides not matched to a gene: 9. For the CDR3, the DNA is TGTGCCATCAGGATTGGACTAGCGACGATTGAGCAGTTCTTC. Protein sequence: CAIRIGLATIEQFF.

This clonotype was counted ten times or more. The rearrangement links TRBV12-3 or TRBV12-4 to TRBJ2-7; TRBD1 might be the D (6 bases). V was shortened by 5 bases and J by 4 bases, with 21 bases between the two germline ends. The CDR3 is made up of 16 amino acids. CDR3 nucleotides: TGTGCCAGCAGTCACTCACCTACAGGGAATAATTACGAGCAGTACTTC. This sequence encodes CASSHSPTGNNYEQYF.

The rearrangement joins TRBV10-3 to TRBJ2-7; TRBD2 matches 7 bases. CDR1 and CDR2 (germline): ENHRY, SYGVKD. After removal of 2 bases from V and 5 bases from J, the junction contained 6 bases not matched to a gene. The CDR3 runs 14 residues. CDR3 sequence: CAISEPSGAHEQYF. CDR3 DNA sequence: TGTGCCATCAGTGAGCCAAGCGGGGCCCACGAGCAGTACTTC.

This clonotype was counted many times. This chain connects TRBV30 to TRBJ1-1; D gene unclear. This CDR3 has 12 residues. Germline loops: CDR1 GTSNPN, CDR2 SVGIG (reference sequence). The ends were cut back, 2 bases at V and 5 bases at J, with 9 bases in the middle. As DNA, the CDR3 is TGTGCCTGGAGTCCCCGACTTACTGAAGCTTTCTTT. Amino acids: CAWSPRLTEAFF.

This CDR3 reads CASSLAVTGELFF. The CDR3, as DNA: TGTGCCAGCAGCTTAGCGGTTACCGGGGAGCTGTTTTTT. V and J are TRBV7-7 and TRBJ2-2; D gene unclear. This CDR3 is 13 amino acids long. Trimming shortened V by 0 bases and J by 5 bases, and 4 bases separated the two germline ends. The V gene's germline CDR1 is SSHAT and CDR2 FNYEAQ (reference sequence).

This clonotype has a count of ten or more. The rearrangement links TRBV25-1 to TRBJ1-2; maybe TRBD1 (6 bases). With 2 bases removed from V and 6 bases from J, the gap between germline ends came to 16 bases. Germline assignment: CDR1 MGHDK and CDR2 SYGVNS. This CDR3 is 15 amino acids long. CDR3 DNA sequence: TGTGCCAGCAGTGAAAAGGGGGTCAAACGAGATGGCTACACCTTC. Its protein product is CASSEKGVKRDGYTF.

This clonotype appeared a few times. The CDR3 here is CASSPLRGHSYEQYF. In DNA form, the CDR3 reads TGTGCCAGCAGCCCGCTCAGGGGGCACTCCTACGAGCAGTACTTC. The V gene is TRBV5-6, the J gene TRBJ2-7; 8 nucleotides agree with TRBD1. This CDR3 has 15 residues. Germline CDR1 and CDR2: SGHDT and YYEEEE. V dropped 4 bases and J dropped 0; count of bases not matched to a gene: 6.

This chain links TRBV6-2 or TRBV6-3 with TRBJ2-5; D remains ambiguous. CDR3 length: 8 amino acids. V dropped 9 bases and J dropped 4 bases, with 0 bases sitting between them. Germline V gene sequence: CDR1 MNHEY, CDR2 SVGEGT. CDR3 sequence: CARETQYF. The CDR3 region has the DNA TGTGCCAGAGAGACCCAGTACTTC.

This chain joins TRBV11-2 and TRBJ2-5, with a weak D call TRBD2 (5 bases). The V gene lost 0 bases and the J gene lost 5 bases, with 16 bases spanning the gap. Germline V gene lookup returns CDR1 SGHAT and CDR2 FQNNGV. This CDR3 spans 16 amino acids. The chain's CDR3 is CASSLDLSGTRETQYF. The CDR3 nucleotides are TGTGCCAGCAGCTTAGATCTGAGCGGTACTCGGGAGACCCAGTACTTC.